Presented here are 32 T cell receptor beta chains from one specimen sequenced in a study of beta chain features in type 1 diabetes. Reverse transcribing all isolated RNA meant expressed TCRB transcripts were sequenced. Profiled with immunoSEQ multiplex PCR; TCRdb holds only in-frame clones, not every one. The data contain 220,000 or so clones, roughly 70% of them singletons. The material sequenced was naive CD4+ T cells from blood. These receptors were obtained from a man aged 25 to 40 in good health.

Only one count was recorded for this clone. This chain uses TRBV2 with TRBJ1-1, with D possibly TRBD1 on 6 matching bases. Germline V gene sequence: CDR1 SNHLY, CDR2 FYNNEI. Trimming removed 4 bases from V and 5 bases from J, with 14 bases in between. The CDR3 extends over 14 amino acids. DNA of the CDR3: TGTGCCAGCAGTGTAACAGGGTTTAGGACTGAAGCTTTCTTT. This translates into CASSVTGFRTEAFF.

Points on this clone: Other DNA sequences from this sample encode an identical CDR3 as well. This chain connects TRBV30 to TRBJ2-5, with D unclear. CDR1 is GTSNPN, CDR2 SVGIG, per germline (reference sequence). The CDR3 runs to 11 residues. Trimming pared 0 bases from V and 4 bases from J, leaving 3 bases between. The DNA of the CDR3 is TGTGCCTGGAGTGTCCCAGAGACCCAGTACTTC. It codes for CAWSVPETQYF.

Points on this clone: The sample carries other DNA sequences with the same CDR3. V gene TRBV29-1 combines with J gene TRBJ2-1; D is perhaps TRBD2 (6 bases). Looked up from germline, CDR1 is SQVTM and CDR2 is ANQGSEA. Trimming took off 1 base at V and 0 bases at J, with 13 bases between the two ends. The CDR3 contains 16 residues. CDR3 sequence (DNA): TGCAGCGTTGAAGGAGGTCTAGCGAGCTCCTACAATGAGCAGTTCTTC. This encodes CSVEGGLASSYNEQFF.

The V and J genes are TRBV9 and TRBJ2-3; 12 nucleotides line up with TRBD2. This CDR3 spans 16 amino acids. Trimming removed 4 bases from V and 2 bases from J; junction bases left unmatched: 5. The germline V gene has CDR1 SGDLS and CDR2 YYNGEE. DNA for the CDR3: TGTGCCAGCAGCCTTCTAGCGGGAGGGAACACAGATACGCAGTATTTT. Translating gives CASSLLAGGNTDTQYF.

This clone was seen only once. This CDR3 is CASSHTAGSTDTQYF. CDR3 bases: TGTGCCAGCAGCCACACGGCGGGGAGCACAGATACGCAGTATTTT. V is TRBV7-9 and J is TRBJ2-3; D possibly corresponds to TRBD2 (6 bases). This CDR3 contains 15 residues. Per the germline V gene, CDR1 is SEHNR and CDR2 is FQNEAQ (reference sequence). The V end lost 5 bases, the J end lost 0 bases, and 12 bases lay between the germline ends.

This clone has just one count. The chain is built from TRBV21-1 and TRBJ2-1; TRBD2, as called in the table, went unchecked against the DNA. TRBV21-1 is a documented pseudogene. CDR3 length: 15 amino acids. CDR3 bases: TGTGCCAGCAGCTCTGGGGCGGGAAAATACAATGAGCAGTTCTTC. This translates into CASSSGAGKYNEQFF.

This clone was counted between two and nine times. The chain couples TRBV25-1 to TRBJ2-7; D tentatively fits TRBD1 or TRBD2 (5 bases each). This CDR3 comprises 13 residues. The germline V gene has CDR1 MGHDK and CDR2 SYGVNS. V shed 8 bases and J shed 2 bases, with 13 bases lying between them. The CDR3: CASRRDGTYEQYF. CDR3 DNA: TGTGCCAGCCGTCGGGACGGCACCTACGAGCAGTACTTC.

The chain employs TRBV7-9 and TRBJ2-1; 9 nucleotides agree with TRBD2. Germline assignment: CDR1 SEHNR and CDR2 FQNEAQ (reference sequence). The V segment lost 6 bases and the J segment 7 bases; nucleotides outside the gene matches: 7. The CDR3 spans 14 residues. The CDR3 loop is CASRATSGLNEQFF. DNA for the CDR3: TGTGCCAGCAGGGCCACTAGCGGGCTTAATGAGCAGTTCTTC.

V gene TRBV5-6 combines with J gene TRBJ2-5; TRBD1 matches at 8 bases. This CDR3 has 15 residues. J was trimmed by 4 bases and V by 0 bases; bases with no gene match: 5. CDR1 is SGHDT and CDR2 is YYEEEE in the germline V gene. The CDR3 spells CASSLEQGQVETQYF. CDR3 DNA: TGTGCCAGCAGCTTGGAACAGGGACAGGTAGAGACCCAGTACTTC.

The V and J genes are TRBV2 and TRBJ2-5; tentative D call: TRBD1 (6 bases). This CDR3 comprises 12 residues. Per germline, CDR1 SNHLY and CDR2 FYNNEI. Deletions cut 7 bases from V and 3 bases from J, with 9 bases between. The CDR3 sequence: CASKAGEETQYF. The CDR3 DNA reads TGTGCCAGCAAGGCAGGGGAAGAGACCCAGTACTTC.

V and J are TRBV10-3 and TRBJ2-3; the D gene is possibly TRBD2 (5 bases). The V and J ends lost 7 bases and 4 bases respectively, with 12 bases between them. The CDR3 loop spans 13 amino acids. CDR1 ENHRY and CDR2 SYGVKD come from the germline V gene. CDR3 nucleotides: TGTGCCATCAAGGCAGGCGGGCCAGATACGCAGTATTTT. It yields the protein CAIKAGGPDTQYF.

The rearrangement links TRBV29-1 to TRBJ2-3, with D possibly being TRBD1 (6 bases). V lost 4 bases to trimming and J lost 6 bases, with 14 bases between them. The CDR3 has 13 residues. The germline gives CDR1 SQVTM, CDR2 ANQGSEA. The CDR3 DNA sequence: TGCAGCGTTGGACAGGTACTTCGGGATACGCAGTATTTT. Protein sequence: CSVGQVLRDTQYF.

The chain combines TRBV7-2 with TRBJ2-5, with D tentatively TRBD2 (6 bases). Germline CDR1 is SGHTA and CDR2 is FQGNSA. The CDR3 covers 12 residues. V lost 8 bases, J lost 4 bases, and 11 bases lay in between. The CDR3 DNA is TGTGCCAGCGGCGAGGGAGGAGAGACCCAGTACTTC. Amino acid sequence: CASGEGGETQYF.

The V call is TRBV5-4, the J call TRBJ2-2, with 7 bases identical to TRBD2. Germline V gives CDR1 SGHNT, CDR2 YYREEE (reference sequence). This CDR3 spans 15 amino acids. J gave up 3 bases and V 6 bases, and 8 bases lay outside the gene matches. In DNA form, the CDR3 reads TGTGCCAGCACCCCGTCCCGGGGGGACACCGGGGAGCTGTTTTTT. Amino acids: CASTPSRGDTGELFF.

This clone came up a few times. The rearrangement uses TRBV20-1 and TRBJ2-3, with D unresolved. The CDR3 runs to 11 residues. V was pared by 3 bases and J by 5 bases, with 6 bases between. CDR1 and CDR2 (germline): DFQATT, SNEGSKA (reference sequence). The CDR3 loop is CSASGKDTQYF. In nucleotides, the CDR3 is TGCAGTGCTAGTGGGAAAGATACGCAGTATTTT.

The gene calls are TRBV2 and TRBJ1-2, with a tentative D call TRBD1 (5 bases). Germline V gene lookup returns CDR1 SNHLY and CDR2 FYNNEI. The CDR3 loop spans 13 amino acids. V lost 2 bases and J 7 bases, leaving 11 bases between the germline ends. CDR3 DNA: TGTGCCAGCAGTGAATTCGCCGGGGGTGGCTACACCTTC. It specifies CASSEFAGGGYTF.

The chain recombines TRBV27 with TRBJ2-1; D is tentatively TRBD1 or TRBD2 (5 bases each). The CDR3 has 14 residues. Trimming shortened V by 2 bases and J by 7 bases, and 12 bases separated the two germline ends. Germline V gene lookup returns CDR1 MNHEY and CDR2 SMNVEV (reference sequence). The chain's CDR3 is CASSLIKGENEQFF. DNA of the CDR3: TGTGCCAGCAGTTTAATCAAAGGGGAGAATGAGCAGTTCTTC.

There are a few counts of this clone. Other DNA sequences in this sample translate to the same CDR3. The chain couples TRBV7-2 to TRBJ2-3; D remains ambiguous. The germline CDR1 and CDR2 sequences are SGHTA and FQGNSA. There are 12 residues in the CDR3. V shed 4 bases and J shed 2 bases, with 4 bases lying between them. In DNA form, the CDR3 reads TGTGCCAGCAGCTCTTACACAGATACGCAGTATTTT. This codes for CASSSYTDTQYF.

This clone has just one count. The chain uses TRBV30 and TRBJ1-2; D may be TRBD1 (6 bases). Germline lookup yields CDR1 GTSNPN and CDR2 SVGIG (reference sequence). Trimming cost V 0 bases and J 7 bases, with 18 bases left between them. This CDR3 region has 15 residues. This chain's CDR3 is CAWSVRSSGQTGYTF. As DNA, the CDR3 is TGTGCCTGGAGTGTACGGTCGTCCGGACAGACTGGCTACACCTTC. The whole variable domain, remainder taken from reference TRBV30 and TRBJ1-2, is SQTIHQWPATLVQPVGSPLSLECTVEGTSNPNLYWYRQAAGRGLQLLFYSVGIGQISSEVPQNLSASRPQDRQFILSSKKLLLSDSGFYLCAWSVRSSGQTGYTFGSGTRLTVV.

The gene calls are TRBV29-1 and TRBJ2-7; tentative D call: TRBD1 (5 bases). The V end was cut by 6 bases, the J end by 0 bases, with 12 bases between. The CDR3 length is 13 residues. Per germline, CDR1 SQVTM and CDR2 ANQGSEA. As DNA, the CDR3 is TGCAGCGTAAGTGACAGCTCCTCCTACGAGCAGTACTTC. The encoded protein is CSVSDSSSYEQYF.

J is TRBJ2-7 and V is TRBV29-1; possible D gene TRBD1, 6 bases. V was trimmed by 7 bases and J by 5 bases, leaving 15 bases between them. Germline assignment: CDR1 SQVTM and CDR2 ANQGSEA. The length of the CDR3 is 12 residues. The CDR3 loop reads CSGGTGIHEQYF. In DNA form, the CDR3 reads TGCAGCGGGGGAACAGGGATCCACGAGCAGTACTTC.

The V and J genes are TRBV4-1 and TRBJ2-7, with 10 bases identical to TRBD1. Per the germline V gene, CDR1 is MGHRA and CDR2 is YSYEKL. The CDR3 has 15 residues. J gave up 5 bases and V 3 bases, and 7 bases lay outside the gene matches. The CDR3 spells CASSQTRQGANEQYF. DNA for the CDR3: TGCGCCAGCAGCCAGACGCGACAGGGGGCCAACGAGCAGTACTTC.

The chain has TRBV28 and TRBJ2-7; TRBD2 matches at 12 bases. V lost 5 bases, J lost 0 bases, and 8 bases stayed unmatched. This CDR3 spans 17 amino acids. CDR1 and CDR2 from the germline V gene are MDHEN and SYDVKM. As DNA, the CDR3 is TGTGCCAGCAGTCTCCGACTAGCGGGAGCCAGCTCCTACGAGCAGTACTTC. The encoded protein is CASSLRLAGASSYEQYF.

The chain joins TRBV18 to TRBJ2-3; D might be TRBD1 or TRBD2, each matching 6 bases. This CDR3 has 16 residues. V shed 0 bases and J shed 8 bases, with 18 bases lying between them. From germline, CDR1 is KGHSH and CDR2 LQKENI. Written as DNA, the CDR3 is TGTGCCAGCTCACCACCGAGTGGGGGGCTGATGGCTACGCAGTATTTT. It encodes CASSPPSGGLMATQYF.

This clone was recorded a few times. The chain couples TRBV7-9 to TRBJ2-1; TRBD2 matches at 10 bases. CDR1 is SEHNR, CDR2 FQNEAQ, per germline (reference sequence). Trimming cost V 5 bases and J 7 bases; bases outside gene matches: 5. The CDR3 is made up of 14 amino acids. The CDR3 DNA reads as TGTGCCAGCAGCCCTGGGACTAGCGAGAATGAGCAGTTCTTC. The encoded protein is CASSPGTSENEQFF.

The rearrangement uses TRBV5-1 and TRBJ2-1; possibly TRBD1 for D (5 bases). CDR1 is SGHRS and CDR2 is YFSETQ in the germline V gene. Trimming shortened V by 4 bases and J by 7 bases, and 15 bases separated the two germline ends. The CDR3 totals 14 residues. CDR3 sequence: CASSNTAGLNEQFF. In DNA form, the CDR3 reads TGCGCCAGCAGCAACACAGCAGGGCTGAATGAGCAGTTCTTC.

In regard to this clone: The same CDR3 also results from other DNA sequences found in this sample. The V call is TRBV30, the J call TRBJ2-3; tentative D call: TRBD1 (6 bases). This CDR3 spans 13 amino acids. Germline V gives CDR1 GTSNPN, CDR2 SVGIG (reference sequence). Trimming removed 0 bases from V and 3 bases from J, with 7 bases in between. The DNA of the CDR3 is TGTGCCTGGAGTGTGCAGGGGACAGATACGCAGTATTTT. It specifies CAWSVQGTDTQYF.

J is TRBJ2-7 and V is TRBV4-3; no definite D call. Germline V gene data show CDR1 as LGHNA and CDR2 as YSLEER. V was shortened by 3 bases and J by 3 bases, with 9 bases between the two germline ends. This CDR3 region has 13 residues. This CDR3 is CASSHLRHYEQYF. For the CDR3, the DNA is TGCGCCAGCAGCCACCTACGACACTACGAGCAGTACTTC.

The chain combines TRBV11-2 with TRBJ2-1, with D possibly TRBD2 on 6 matching bases. The CDR3 loop spans 15 amino acids. V was trimmed by 2 bases and J by 4 bases, leaving 12 bases between them. Per the germline V gene, CDR1 is SGHAT and CDR2 is FQNNGV. The CDR3 nucleotides read TGTGCCAGCAGCTTATCCGTGGAGGGTTACAATGAGCAGTTCTTC. Translating gives CASSLSVEGYNEQFF.

V is TRBV6-5 and J is TRBJ2-5; 8 bases are shared with TRBD2. The CDR3 has 13 residues. Unmatched junction bases numbered 4, after V lost 5 bases and J lost 5 bases. Germline V gives CDR1 MNHEY, CDR2 SVGAGI. The CDR3 sequence: CASSREGGETQYF. In DNA form, the CDR3 reads TGTGCCAGCAGTCGGGAGGGAGGGGAGACCCAGTACTTC.

The chain couples TRBV9 to TRBJ2-6, with D perhaps TRBD1 (6 bases). From germline, CDR1 is SGDLS and CDR2 YYNGEE. This CDR3 contains 17 residues. V lost 3 bases and J 1 base, leaving 14 bases between the germline ends. DNA of the CDR3: TGTGCCAGCAGCGCACAGGGTCGTAGATCTGGGGCCAACGTCCTGACTTTC. Encoded protein: CASSAQGRRSGANVLTF.

Only one count was recorded for this clone. The V call is TRBV25-1, the J call TRBJ2-5; TRBD2 agrees at 8 bases. The CDR3 extends over 13 amino acids. J gave up 3 bases and V 7 bases, and 4 bases lay outside the gene matches. Per the germline V gene, CDR1 is MGHDK and CDR2 is SYGVNS. CDR3 amino acids: CASTIAGKETQYF. CDR3 coding DNA: TGTGCCAGCACTATAGCGGGAAAAGAGACCCAGTACTTC.